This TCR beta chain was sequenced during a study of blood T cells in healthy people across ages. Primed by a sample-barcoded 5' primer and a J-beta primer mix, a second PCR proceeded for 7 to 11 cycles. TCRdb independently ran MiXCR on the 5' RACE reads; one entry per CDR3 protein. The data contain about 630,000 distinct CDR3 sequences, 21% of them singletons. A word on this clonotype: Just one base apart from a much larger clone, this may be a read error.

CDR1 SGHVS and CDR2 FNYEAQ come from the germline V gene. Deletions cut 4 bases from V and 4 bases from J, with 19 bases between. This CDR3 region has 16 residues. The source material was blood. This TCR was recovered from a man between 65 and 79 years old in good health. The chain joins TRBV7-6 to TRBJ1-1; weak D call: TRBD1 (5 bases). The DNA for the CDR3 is TGTGCCAGCAGCTCGGGACGGGGAGAATTGAGCACTGAAGCTTTCTTT. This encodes CASSSGRGELSTEAFF.